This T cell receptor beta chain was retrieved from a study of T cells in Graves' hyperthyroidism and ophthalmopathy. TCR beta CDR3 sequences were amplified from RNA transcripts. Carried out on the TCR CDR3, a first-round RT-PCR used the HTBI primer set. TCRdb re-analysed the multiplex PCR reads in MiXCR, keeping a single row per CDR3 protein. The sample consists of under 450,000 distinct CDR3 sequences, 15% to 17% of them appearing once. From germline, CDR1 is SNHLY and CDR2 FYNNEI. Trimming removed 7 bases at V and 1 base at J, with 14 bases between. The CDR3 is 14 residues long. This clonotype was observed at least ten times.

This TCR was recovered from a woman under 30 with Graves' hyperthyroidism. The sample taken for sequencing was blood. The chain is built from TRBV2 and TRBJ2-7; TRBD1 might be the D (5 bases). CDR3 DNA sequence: TGTGCCAGCACCGGCCAGGGTTCTTCCTACGAGCAGTACTTC. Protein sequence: CASTGQGSSYEQYF.